These 22 T cell receptor beta chains were all obtained from the same sample, sequenced in a study of radiation and T cells in renal cell carcinoma. The data were produced by immunoSEQ multiplex PCR, yet TCRdb's version contains in-frame clones alone and is incomplete. The sample yields some 58,000 clones, around 77% seen once. The time point: blood 2 weeks post-SBRT. Sample treatment: 15 Gy SBRT to primary tumor, nephrectomy 4 weeks later. The sample was blood, taken from a patient whose treatment included radiotherapy and nephrectomy. All receptors come from a man in his 60s with renal cell carcinoma.

J is TRBJ2-7 and V is TRBV11-3, with a tentative D call TRBD1 (6 bases). CDR1 and CDR2 from the germline V gene are SGHNT and YENEEA. The CDR3 length is 14 residues. Trimming cost V 5 bases and J 5 bases, with 16 bases left between them. CDR3 nucleotide sequence: TGTGCCAGCAGCCCGGACAGTGCATATCACGAGCAGTACTTC. Protein: CASSPDSAYHEQYF. The full variable domain, its missing parts supplied by reference TRBV11-3 and TRBJ2-7, is EAGVVQSPRYKIIEKKQPVAFWCNPISGHNTLYWYLQNLGQGPELLIRYENEEAVDDSQLPKDRFSAERLKGVDSTLKIQPAELGDSAVYLCASSPDSAYHEQYFGPGTRLTVT.

This sequence joins TRBV19 and TRBJ1-1; 7 positions agree with TRBD1. The CDR3 contains 13 residues. The germline CDR1 and CDR2 sequences are LNHDA and SQIVND (reference sequence). Trimming cost V 8 bases and J 3 bases; bases outside gene matches: 6. The CDR3 reads CASSRDSYTEAFF. The CDR3, as DNA: TGTGCCAGTTCTAGGGACAGCTACACTGAAGCTTTCTTT.

The chain combines TRBV9 with TRBJ2-3; 9 bases fit TRBD2. Unmatched junction bases numbered 10, after V lost 3 bases and J lost 5 bases. The CDR3 covers 16 residues. Germline V gene lookup returns CDR1 SGDLS and CDR2 YYNGEE. Written as DNA, the CDR3 is TGTGCCAGCAGCGAGGGGGCAGCGGGAGGAATAGATACGCAGTATTTT. Encoded protein: CASSEGAAGGIDTQYF.

The gene calls are TRBV19 and TRBJ1-2; D gene uncertain. The germline V and J ends were trimmed by 5 bases and 0 bases, with 10 bases remaining between them. Germline assignment: CDR1 LNHDA and CDR2 SQIVND (reference sequence). The CDR3 loop spans 14 amino acids. CDR3 nucleotide sequence: TGTGCCAGTAGTTTCGACGTGCCTAACTATGGCTACACCTTC. It yields the protein CASSFDVPNYGYTF.

The chain is built from TRBV30 and TRBJ1-1, with D possibly TRBD1 on 5 matching bases. Trimming removed 3 bases at V and 5 bases at J, with 13 bases between. Germline V CDR1 and CDR2: GTSNPN, SVGIG (reference sequence). The CDR3 spans 13 residues. The CDR3 spells CAWSLDSITEAFF. Here the CDR3 DNA reads TGTGCCTGGAGCCTAGACAGTATAACTGAAGCTTTCTTT.

This chain connects TRBV19 to TRBJ1-1; TRBD1 agrees at 8 bases. The CDR3 has 14 residues. CDR1 is LNHDA, CDR2 SQIVND, per germline (reference sequence). V gave up 6 bases and J gave up 2 bases; unmatched junction bases: 5. CDR3: CASSPGQENTEAFF. The CDR3 DNA reads TGTGCCAGTAGCCCGGGACAGGAAAACACTGAAGCTTTCTTT.

J is TRBJ2-3 and V is TRBV27, with a tentative D call TRBD2 (6 bases). CDR1 MNHEY and CDR2 SMNVEV come from the germline V gene (reference sequence). The CDR3 is made up of 15 amino acids. The V and J ends lost 6 bases and 0 bases respectively, with 13 bases between them. CDR3 bases: TGTGCCAGCAGAAGAAGCGGGTCGAGCACAGATACGCAGTATTTT. It encodes CASRRSGSSTDTQYF.

The chain uses TRBV18 and TRBJ2-6; D might be TRBD2 (6 bases). Germline V gene data show CDR1 as KGHSH and CDR2 as LQKENI. Trimming removed 3 bases at V and 2 bases at J, with 11 bases between. The CDR3 contains 16 residues. The CDR3 loop is CASSPTPGAGANVLTF. The CDR3 DNA reads TGTGCCAGCTCACCCACACCGGGGGCTGGGGCCAACGTCCTGACTTTC.

The rearrangement uses TRBV7-2 and TRBJ1-3, with D perhaps matching TRBD1 (5 bases). CDR3 length: 14 residues. The ends were cut back, 5 bases at V and 3 bases at J, with 11 bases in the middle. The V gene's germline CDR1 is SGHTA and CDR2 FQGNSA. The CDR3 coding sequence is TGTGCCAGCAGCGTTGACAGAGGTGGAAACACCATATATTTT. Protein sequence: CASSVDRGGNTIYF. The whole variable domain, remainder taken from reference TRBV7-2 and TRBJ1-3, is GAGVSQSPSNKVTEKGKDVELRCDPISGHTALYWYRQSLGQGLEFLIYFQGNSAPDKSGLPSDRFSAERTGGSVSTLTIQRTQQEDSAVYLCASSVDRGGNTIYFGEGSWLTVV.

The V gene is TRBV2, the J gene TRBJ2-1, with D possibly called TRBD1 or TRBD2 (5 bases each). The CDR3 sequence is 12 residues long. CDR1 and CDR2 from the germline V gene are SNHLY and FYNNEI. The V end lost 9 bases, the J end lost 9 bases, and 15 bases lay between the germline ends. The CDR3 bases are TGTGCCAGTGGGGTTCCCGGGACTGAGCAGTTCTTC. Its protein product is CASGVPGTEQFF.

The J gene is TRBJ2-4, the V gene TRBV5-4; 8 bases match TRBD1. The germline gives CDR1 SGHNT, CDR2 YYREEE (reference sequence). The CDR3 has 14 residues. J was trimmed by 9 bases and V by 4 bases; bases with no gene match: 9. The CDR3 sequence is CASSVQGDEAIQYF. The CDR3 region has the DNA TGTGCCAGCAGCGTACAGGGGGACGAGGCCATTCAGTACTTC.

The chain employs TRBV19 and TRBJ1-1; no reliable D call. V lost 6 bases and J lost 0, with 14 bases in between. Germline V gene lookup returns CDR1 LNHDA and CDR2 SQIVND (reference sequence). The CDR3 is made up of 15 amino acids. Here the CDR3 DNA reads TGTGCCAGTAGCCCCCAACTCCTCGTGAACACTGAAGCTTTCTTT. It specifies CASSPQLLVNTEAFF.

This chain joins TRBV29-1 and TRBJ2-1, with 15 nucleotides matching TRBD2. The J segment lost 7 bases and the V segment lost 7 bases, leaving 5 bases of the junction unmatched. The CDR3 sequence is 14 residues long. The germline gives CDR1 SQVTM, CDR2 ANQGSEA. The CDR3 is CSGGLAGGQNEQFF. CDR3 sequence (DNA): TGCAGCGGGGGACTAGCGGGAGGACAAAATGAGCAGTTCTTC.

The chain employs TRBV7-8 and TRBJ1-1; D uncertain. Trimming took 2 bases from V and 0 from J, leaving 7 bases between them. Germline CDR1 and CDR2: SGHVS and FQNEAQ. The CDR3 runs to 14 residues. Written as DNA, the CDR3 is TGTGCCAGCAGCTTAAATATTATGAACACTGAAGCTTTCTTT. This encodes CASSLNIMNTEAFF.

The V call is TRBV7-2, the J call TRBJ1-2; D is ambiguous. The CDR3 spans 12 residues. Germline V gene lookup returns CDR1 SGHTA and CDR2 FQGNSA. V was pared by 1 base and J by 11 bases, with 11 bases between. The CDR3 region is CASSLEGLGYTF. CDR3 nucleotides: TGTGCCAGCAGCTTAGAAGGGCTGGGGTACACCTTC.

This sequence joins TRBV30 and TRBJ2-5, with D unclear. The CDR3 runs 14 residues. Germline CDR1 reads GTSNPN; CDR2 reads SVGIG (reference sequence). The V end was cut by 0 bases, the J end by 5 bases, with 13 bases between. The CDR3 is CAWSVNRLDETQYF. As DNA, the CDR3 is TGTGCCTGGAGTGTAAATAGGTTAGACGAGACCCAGTACTTC.

V and J are TRBV29-1 and TRBJ1-2; TRBD1 matches 9 bases. The CDR3 is 13 amino acids. Germline V gene sequence: CDR1 SQVTM, CDR2 ANQGSEA. V dropped 6 bases and J dropped 4; count of bases not matched to a gene: 6. The DNA of the CDR3 is TGCAGCGTCGGGACAGGGCTGGCCTATGGCTACACCTTC. Protein: CSVGTGLAYGYTF.

This clone occurred once. This chain uses TRBV15 with TRBJ1-2; D possibly corresponds to TRBD1 (6 bases). Germline V gene sequence: CDR1 LNHNV, CDR2 YYDKDF (reference sequence). Trimming pared 5 bases from V and 3 bases from J, leaving 10 bases between. The CDR3 contains 13 residues. CDR3 coding DNA: TGTGCCACCAGCCGGGGGGCGGACTATGGCTACACCTTC. Amino acids: CATSRGADYGYTF.

The gene calls are TRBV2 and TRBJ1-1; 8 bases match TRBD1. Germline CDR1 SNHLY, CDR2 FYNNEI. The CDR3 is made up of 14 amino acids. Trimming cost V 6 bases and J 3 bases; bases outside gene matches: 6. The CDR3 DNA reads as TGTGCCAGCAGCGGGGACAGGTTTTACACTGAAGCTTTCTTT. This sequence encodes CASSGDRFYTEAFF.

Here the CDR3 reads CASSPTGGTEAFF. The CDR3 coding sequence is TGTGCCAGCTCACCAACTGGGGGCACTGAAGCTTTCTTT. The genes are TRBV18 and TRBJ1-1, with D perhaps matching TRBD1 (5 bases). Trimming stripped 2 bases from V and 4 bases from J, with 8 bases between. This CDR3 has 13 residues. Looked up from germline, CDR1 is KGHSH and CDR2 is LQKENI.

This CDR3 is CASRGQGTGEQYF. CDR3 DNA sequence: TGTGCCAGCAGGGGACAGGGGACAGGCGAGCAGTACTTC. The V and J genes are TRBV25-1 and TRBJ2-7, with TRBD1 matching 10 bases. The CDR3 covers 13 residues. Germline lookup yields CDR1 MGHDK and CDR2 SYGVNS. Trimming took 6 bases from V and 6 from J; bases not matched to a gene: 5.

The chain links TRBV5-1 to TRBJ1-1; D is undetermined. The CDR3 runs to 14 residues. Trimming left V 6 bases short and J 0 bases short, with 12 bases between. Germline V gene sequence: CDR1 SGHRS, CDR2 YFSETQ. The CDR3 loop reads CASKETTMNTEAFF. Here the CDR3 DNA reads TGCGCCAGCAAGGAGACCACCATGAACACTGAAGCTTTCTTT.